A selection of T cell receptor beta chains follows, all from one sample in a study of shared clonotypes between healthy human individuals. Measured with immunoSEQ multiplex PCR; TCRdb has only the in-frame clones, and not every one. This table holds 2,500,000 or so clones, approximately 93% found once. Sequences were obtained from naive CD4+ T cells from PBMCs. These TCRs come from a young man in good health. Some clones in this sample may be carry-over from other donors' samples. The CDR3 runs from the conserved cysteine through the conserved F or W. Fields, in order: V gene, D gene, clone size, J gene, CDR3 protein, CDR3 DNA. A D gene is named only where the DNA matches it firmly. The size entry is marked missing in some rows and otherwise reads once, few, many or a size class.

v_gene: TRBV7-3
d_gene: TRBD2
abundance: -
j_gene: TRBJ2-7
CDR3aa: CASSVTAGYSYEQYF
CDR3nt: TGTGCCAGCAGCGTAACAGCGGGGTATTCCTACGAGCAGTACTTC

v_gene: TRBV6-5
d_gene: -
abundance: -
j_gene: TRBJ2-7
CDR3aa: CASTPRVSDSYEQYF
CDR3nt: TGTGCCAGCACCCCACGAGTATCCGACTCCTACGAGCAGTACTTC

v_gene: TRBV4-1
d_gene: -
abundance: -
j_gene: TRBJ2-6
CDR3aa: CASSIHLGSGANVLTF
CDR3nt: TGCGCCAGCAGCATTCACCTGGGCTCTGGGGCCAACGTCCTGACTTTC

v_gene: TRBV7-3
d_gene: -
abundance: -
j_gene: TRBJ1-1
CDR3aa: CASSFRTNAEAFF
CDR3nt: TGTGCCAGCAGCTTTCGGACTAATGCTGAAGCTTTCTTT

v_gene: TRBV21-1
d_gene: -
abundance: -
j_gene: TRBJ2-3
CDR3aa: CASSKVKKTSTDTQYF
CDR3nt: TGTGCCAGCAGCAAAGTAAAGAAAACTAGCACAGATACGCAGTATTTT

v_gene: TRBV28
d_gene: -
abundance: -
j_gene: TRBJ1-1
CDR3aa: CASRGAVWNEAFF
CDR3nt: TGTGCCAGCCGGGGGGCGGTATGGAATGAAGCTTTCTTT

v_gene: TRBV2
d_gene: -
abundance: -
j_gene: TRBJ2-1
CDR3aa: CASRAVASAPPFF
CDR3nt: TGTGCCAGCAGGGCAGTGGCTAGCGCTCCTCCGTTCTTC

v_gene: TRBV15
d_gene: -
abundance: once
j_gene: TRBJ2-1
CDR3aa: CATSREGTSYNEQFF
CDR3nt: TGTGCCACCAGCAGAGAAGGGACTTCATACAATGAGCAGTTCTTC

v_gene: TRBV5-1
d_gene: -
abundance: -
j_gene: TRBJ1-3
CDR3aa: CASSLVGENTIYF
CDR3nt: TGCGCCAGCAGCTTGGTAGGGGAAAACACCATATATTTT

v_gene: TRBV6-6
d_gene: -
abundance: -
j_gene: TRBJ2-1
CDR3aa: CASSHTYVGEQFF
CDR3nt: TGTGCCAGCAGCCACACGTATGTGGGTGAGCAGTTCTTC

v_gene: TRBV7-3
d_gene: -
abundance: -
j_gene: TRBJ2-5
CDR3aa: CASSPGREETQYF
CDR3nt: TGTGCCAGCAGCCCCGGCCGGGAGGAGACCCAGTACTTC

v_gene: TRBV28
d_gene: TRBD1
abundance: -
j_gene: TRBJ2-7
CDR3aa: CASSPTGGTYEQYF
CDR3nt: TGTGCCAGCAGCCCGACAGGGGGCACCTACGAGCAGTACTTC

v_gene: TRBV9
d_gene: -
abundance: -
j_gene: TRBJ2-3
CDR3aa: CASSVGLTPTTDTQYF
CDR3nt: TGTGCCAGCAGCGTAGGTCTTACCCCCACCACAGATACGCAGTATTTT

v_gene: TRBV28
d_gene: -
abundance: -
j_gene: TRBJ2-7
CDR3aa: CASSLMAGVGYEQYF
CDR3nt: TGTGCCAGCAGTTTAATGGCAGGGGTAGGGTACGAGCAGTACTTC

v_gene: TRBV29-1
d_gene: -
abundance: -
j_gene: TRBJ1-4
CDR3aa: CSFGAGFGEKLFF
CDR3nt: TGCAGCTTCGGGGCAGGGTTTGGAGAAAAACTGTTTTTT

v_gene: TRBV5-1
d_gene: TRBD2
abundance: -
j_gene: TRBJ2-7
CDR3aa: CASSLELGWEGSYEQYF
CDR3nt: TGCGCCAGCAGCCTGGAACTAGGGTGGGAGGGCTCCTACGAGCAGTACTTC

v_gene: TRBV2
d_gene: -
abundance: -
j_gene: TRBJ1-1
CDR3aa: CASQFGSVNTEAFF
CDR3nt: TGTGCCAGCCAGTTTGGGTCCGTTAACACTGAAGCTTTCTTT

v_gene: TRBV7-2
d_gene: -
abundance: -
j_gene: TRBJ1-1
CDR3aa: CASNLGGTNTEAFF
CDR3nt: TGTGCCAGCAACTTAGGGGGAACGAACACTGAAGCTTTCTTT

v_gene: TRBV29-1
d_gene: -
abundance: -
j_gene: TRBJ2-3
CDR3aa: CSVLGVDTQYF
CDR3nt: TGCAGCGTTCTTGGGGTAGATACGCAGTATTTT

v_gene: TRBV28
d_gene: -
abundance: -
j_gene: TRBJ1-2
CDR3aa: CATILGGVSSVGYTF
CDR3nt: TGTGCCACAATCCTGGGTGGGGTTTCAAGTGTGGGCTACACCTTC

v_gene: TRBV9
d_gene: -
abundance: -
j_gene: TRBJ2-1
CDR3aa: CASSPRTTYNEQFF
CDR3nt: TGTGCCAGCAGCCCCCGTACCACCTACAATGAGCAGTTCTTC

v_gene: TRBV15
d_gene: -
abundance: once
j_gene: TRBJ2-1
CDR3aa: CATSRDKGEQFF
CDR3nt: TGTGCCACCAGCAGAGATAAAGGTGAGCAGTTCTTC

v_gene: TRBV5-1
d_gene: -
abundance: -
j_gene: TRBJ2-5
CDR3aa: CASSLGTALQETQYF
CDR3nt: TGCGCCAGCAGCTTGGGTACCGCACTCCAAGAGACCCAGTACTTC

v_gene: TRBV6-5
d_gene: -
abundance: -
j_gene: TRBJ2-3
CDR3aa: CASSALPDTQYF
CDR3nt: TGTGCCAGCAGTGCCCTGCCAGATACGCAGTATTTT

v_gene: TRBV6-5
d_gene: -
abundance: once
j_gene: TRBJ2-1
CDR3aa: CASTQRSGWNEQFF
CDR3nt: TGTGCCAGCACCCAGAGGAGCGGCTGGAATGAGCAGTTCTTC

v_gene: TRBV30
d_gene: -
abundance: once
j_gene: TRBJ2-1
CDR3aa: CAWSGFNEQFF
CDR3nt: TGTGCCTGGAGTGGATTTAATGAGCAGTTCTTC

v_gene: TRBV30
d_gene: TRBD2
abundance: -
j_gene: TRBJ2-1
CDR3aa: CAWKPGRPGLAGEGSYNEQFF
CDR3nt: TGTGCCTGGAAACCCGGGAGGCCGGGACTAGCGGGAGAGGGTTCCTACAATGAGCAGTTCTTC

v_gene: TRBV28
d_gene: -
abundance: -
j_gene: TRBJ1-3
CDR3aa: CASTPPTFLVERDTIYF
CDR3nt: TGTGCCAGCACCCCGCCGACCTTTTTAGTAGAGAGGGACACCATATATTTT

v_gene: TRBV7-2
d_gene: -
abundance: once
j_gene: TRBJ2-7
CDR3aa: CASSLGEYEQYF
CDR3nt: TGTGCCAGCAGCTTGGGCGAATACGAGCAGTACTTC

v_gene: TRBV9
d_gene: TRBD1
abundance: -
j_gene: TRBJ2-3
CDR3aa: CASSEGQGTDTQYF
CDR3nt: TGTGCCAGCAGCGAGGGACAGGGGACAGATACGCAGTATTTT

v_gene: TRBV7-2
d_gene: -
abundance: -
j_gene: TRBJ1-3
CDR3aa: CASSAQGSGNTIYF
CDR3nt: TGTGCCAGCAGCGCCCAGGGTTCTGGAAACACCATATATTTT

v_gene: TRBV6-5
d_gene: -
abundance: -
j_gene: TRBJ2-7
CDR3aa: CASSYSGAVSSYEQYF
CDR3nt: TGTGCCAGCAGTTACTCGGGCGCAGTTTCCTCCTACGAGCAGTACTTC

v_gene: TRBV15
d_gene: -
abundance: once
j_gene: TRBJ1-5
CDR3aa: CATSRGALYNQPQHF
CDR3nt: TGTGCCACCAGCAGAGGTGCACTTTACAATCAGCCCCAGCATTTT

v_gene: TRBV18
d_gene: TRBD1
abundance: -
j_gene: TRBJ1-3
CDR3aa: CASSPSGGSGNTIYF
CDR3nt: TGTGCCAGCTCACCATCAGGGGGTTCGGGAAACACCATATATTTT

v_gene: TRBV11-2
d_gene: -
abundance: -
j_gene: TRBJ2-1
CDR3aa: CASSAPHRSGFEQFF
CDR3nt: TGTGCCAGCAGCGCCCCTCACAGGAGTGGGTTTGAGCAGTTCTTC

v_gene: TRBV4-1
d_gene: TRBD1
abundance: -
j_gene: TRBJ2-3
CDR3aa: CASSLTQGARDTQYF
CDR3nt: TGCGCCAGCAGCCTTACGCAGGGGGCACGGGATACGCAGTATTTT

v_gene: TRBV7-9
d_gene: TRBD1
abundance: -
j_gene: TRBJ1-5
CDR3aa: CASSSGTGFQPQHF
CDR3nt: TGTGCCAGCAGCTCCGGGACAGGGTTTCAGCCCCAGCATTTT

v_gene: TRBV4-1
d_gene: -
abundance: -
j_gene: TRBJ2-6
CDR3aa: CASSQDLGTYYSGANVLTF
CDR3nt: TGCGCCAGCAGCCAAGATCTTGGTACCTACTACTCTGGGGCCAACGTCCTGACTTTC

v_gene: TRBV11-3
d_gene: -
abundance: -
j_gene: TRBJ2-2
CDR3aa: CASSLGSLEYTGELFF
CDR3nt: TGTGCCAGCAGCTTAGGGTCCCTAGAATACACCGGGGAGCTGTTTTTT

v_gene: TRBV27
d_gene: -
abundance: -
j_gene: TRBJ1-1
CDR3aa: CASSPSRGGFMNTEAFF
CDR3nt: TGTGCCAGCAGTCCTTCGAGGGGAGGTTTCATGAACACTGAAGCTTTCTTT

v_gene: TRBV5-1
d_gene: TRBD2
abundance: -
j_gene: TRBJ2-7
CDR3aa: CASSDLTSGTYEQYF
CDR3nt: TGCGCCAGCAGCGACCTGACTAGCGGGACTTACGAGCAGTACTTC

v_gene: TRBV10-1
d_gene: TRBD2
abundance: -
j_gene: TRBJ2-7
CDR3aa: CARMIAGRYEQYF
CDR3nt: TGCGCCAGGATGATAGCGGGACGCTACGAGCAGTACTTC

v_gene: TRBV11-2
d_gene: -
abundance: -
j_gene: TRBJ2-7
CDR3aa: CASSPVRKPYEQYF
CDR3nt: TGTGCCAGCAGCCCGGTCAGGAAACCCTACGAGCAGTACTTC

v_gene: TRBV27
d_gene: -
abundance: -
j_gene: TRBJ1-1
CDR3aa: CASSLDPWGGTEAFF
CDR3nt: TGTGCCAGCAGTTTGGATCCTTGGGGGGGCACTGAAGCTTTCTTT

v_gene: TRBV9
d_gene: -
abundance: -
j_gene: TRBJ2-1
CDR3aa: CASSRGVQGGNEQFF
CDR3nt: TGTGCCAGCAGCCGAGGAGTACAAGGGGGCAATGAGCAGTTCTTC

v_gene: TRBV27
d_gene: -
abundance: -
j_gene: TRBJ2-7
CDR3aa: CASGDRYEQYF
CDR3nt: TGTGCCAGCGGAGACAGGTACGAGCAGTACTTC

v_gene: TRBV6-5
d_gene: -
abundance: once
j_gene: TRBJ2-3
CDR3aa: CASSYLGLSTDTQYF
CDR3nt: TGTGCCAGCAGTTACTTGGGCTTAAGCACAGATACGCAGTATTTT

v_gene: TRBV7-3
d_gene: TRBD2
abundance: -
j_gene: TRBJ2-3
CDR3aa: CASSPGGGRLRDTQYF
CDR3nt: TGTGCCAGCAGCCCCGGGGGCGGGAGGCTCAGGGATACGCAGTATTTT

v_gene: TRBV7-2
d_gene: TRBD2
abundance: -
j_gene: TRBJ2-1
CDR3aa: CASSLGTSAYNEQFF
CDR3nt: TGTGCCAGCAGCTTAGGGACTAGCGCCTACAATGAGCAGTTCTTC

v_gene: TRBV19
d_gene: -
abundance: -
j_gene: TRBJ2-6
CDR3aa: CASSPRHSPLGANVLTF
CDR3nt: TGTGCCAGTAGTCCCCGGCACTCCCCGCTAGGGGCCAACGTCCTGACTTTC

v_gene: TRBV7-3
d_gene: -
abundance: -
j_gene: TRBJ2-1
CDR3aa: CASSLIGGLIYNEQFF
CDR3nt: TGTGCCAGCAGCTTAATAGGAGGCCTCATCTACAATGAGCAGTTCTTC

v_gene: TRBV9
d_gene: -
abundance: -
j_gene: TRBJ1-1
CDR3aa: CASSVVPGTSTEAFF
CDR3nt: TGTGCCAGCAGCGTAGTTCCAGGCACTTCCACTGAAGCTTTCTTT

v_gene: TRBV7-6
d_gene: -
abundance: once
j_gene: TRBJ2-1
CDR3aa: CASSLEPATYNEQFF
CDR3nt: TGTGCCAGCAGCTTAGAACCGGCAACTTACAATGAGCAGTTCTTC

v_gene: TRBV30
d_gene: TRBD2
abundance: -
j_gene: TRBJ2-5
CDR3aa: CACPRGGSAETQYF
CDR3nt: TGTGCCTGCCCCCGGGGGGGTAGCGCAGAGACCCAGTACTTC